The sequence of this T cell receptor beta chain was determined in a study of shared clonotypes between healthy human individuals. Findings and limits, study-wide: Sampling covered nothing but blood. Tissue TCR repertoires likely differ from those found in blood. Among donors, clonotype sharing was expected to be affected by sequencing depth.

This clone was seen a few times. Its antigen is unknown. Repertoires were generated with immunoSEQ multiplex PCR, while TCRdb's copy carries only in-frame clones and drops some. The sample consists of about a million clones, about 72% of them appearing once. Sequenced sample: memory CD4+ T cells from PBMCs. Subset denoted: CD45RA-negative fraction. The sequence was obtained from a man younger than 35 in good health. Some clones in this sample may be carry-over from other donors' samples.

The CDR3 protein is CASSPPGPNYGYTF. The CDR3 region has the DNA TGTGCCAGCAGCCCGCCGGGACCTAACTATGGCTACACCTTC. The V and J genes are TRBV14 and TRBJ1-2; possible D gene TRBD1, 5 bases. V was clipped by 4 bases and J by 0 bases, with 9 bases between them. Germline-derived CDR1 and CDR2 are SGHDN and FVKESK. CDR3 size: 14 residues. Full variable domain (missing parts from reference TRBV14 and TRBJ1-2): EAGVTQFPSHSVIEKGQTVTLRCDPISGHDNLYWYRRVMGKEIKFLLHFVKESKQDESGMPNNRFLAERTGGTYSTLKVQPAELEDSGVYFCASSPPGPNYGYTFGSGTRLTVV.